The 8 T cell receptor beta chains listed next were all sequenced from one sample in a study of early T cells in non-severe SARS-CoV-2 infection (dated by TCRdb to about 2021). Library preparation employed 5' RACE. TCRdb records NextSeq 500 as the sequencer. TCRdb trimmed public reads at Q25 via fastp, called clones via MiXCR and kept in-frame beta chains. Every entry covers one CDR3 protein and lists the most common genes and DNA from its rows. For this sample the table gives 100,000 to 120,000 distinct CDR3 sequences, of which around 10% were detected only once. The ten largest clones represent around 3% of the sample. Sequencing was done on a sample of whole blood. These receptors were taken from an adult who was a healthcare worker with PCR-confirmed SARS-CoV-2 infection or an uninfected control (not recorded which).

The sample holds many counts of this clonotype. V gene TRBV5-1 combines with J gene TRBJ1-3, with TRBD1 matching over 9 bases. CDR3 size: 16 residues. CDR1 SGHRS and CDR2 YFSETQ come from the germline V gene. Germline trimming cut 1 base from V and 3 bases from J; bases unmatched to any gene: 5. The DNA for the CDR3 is TGCGCCAGCAGCTTGACCGGGACAGGGATTGGAAACACCATATATTTT. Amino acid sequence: CASSLTGTGIGNTIYF.

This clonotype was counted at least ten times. Here the CDR3 DNA reads TGCAGCGTCCCCCCCAGAAGTGAGCAGTTCTTC. This codes for CSVPPRSEQFF. The chain has TRBV29-1 and TRBJ2-1, with D unclear. Per germline, CDR1 SQVTM and CDR2 ANQGSEA. This CDR3 has 11 residues. V lost 6 bases and J 9 bases, leaving 12 bases between the germline ends.

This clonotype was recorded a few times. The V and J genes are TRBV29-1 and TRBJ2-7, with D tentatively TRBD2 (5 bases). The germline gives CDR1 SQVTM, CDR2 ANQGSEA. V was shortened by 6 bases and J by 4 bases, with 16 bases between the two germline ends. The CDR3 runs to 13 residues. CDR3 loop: CSVLSATDYEQYF. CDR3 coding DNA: TGCAGCGTACTTAGCGCGACCGATTACGAGCAGTACTTC.

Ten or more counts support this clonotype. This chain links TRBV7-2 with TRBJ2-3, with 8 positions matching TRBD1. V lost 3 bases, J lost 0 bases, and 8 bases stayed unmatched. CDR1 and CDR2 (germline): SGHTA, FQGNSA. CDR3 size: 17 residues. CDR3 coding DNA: TGTGCCAGCAGCTTGCGGTCAGGGGGCACTAGCACAGATACGCAGTATTTT. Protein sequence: CASSLRSGGTSTDTQYF.

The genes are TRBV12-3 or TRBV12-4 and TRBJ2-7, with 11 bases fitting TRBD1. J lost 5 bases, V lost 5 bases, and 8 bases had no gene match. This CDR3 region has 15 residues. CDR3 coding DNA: TGTGCCAGCAGTCCTAGGACAGGGGGCTTCAACGAGCAGTACTTC. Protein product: CASSPRTGGFNEQYF.

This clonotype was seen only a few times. As DNA, the CDR3 is TGCGCCAGCAGCTTGGGAGCCAGCGGGAGATCCGGGGAGCTGTTTTTT. This encodes CASSLGASGRSGELFF. The gene calls are TRBV5-1 and TRBJ2-2, with TRBD2 matching over 8 bases. This CDR3 comprises 16 residues. V lost 0 bases, J lost 6 bases, and 7 bases stayed unmatched. CDR1 is SGHRS, CDR2 YFSETQ, per germline.

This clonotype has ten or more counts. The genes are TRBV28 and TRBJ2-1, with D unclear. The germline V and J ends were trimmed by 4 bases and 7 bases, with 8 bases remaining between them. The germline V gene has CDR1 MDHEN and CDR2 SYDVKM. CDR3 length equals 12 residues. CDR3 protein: CASSSEVNEQFF. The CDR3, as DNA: TGTGCCAGCAGTTCCGAGGTTAATGAGCAGTTCTTC.

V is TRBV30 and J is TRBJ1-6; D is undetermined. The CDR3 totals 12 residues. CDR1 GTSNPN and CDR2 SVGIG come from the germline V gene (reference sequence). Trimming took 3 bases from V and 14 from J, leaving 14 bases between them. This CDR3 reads CAWRALGFTLHF. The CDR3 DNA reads TGTGCCTGGAGGGCCCTGGGGTTTACCCTCCACTTT.